This T cell receptor (beta chain) was profiled in a study of naive and memory T cell subsets. Cells stained for CD3, CD4, CD8, CD45RA, CD27 and viability were sorted into four CD45RA/CD27 subsets. An equimolar mix of two oligonucleotides served as the beta constant-region primer for TRBC1 and TRBC2. Ligation attached a single-stranded oligonucleotide with a 12-nucleotide UMI and the SP2 primer to the cDNA 3' end. TCRdb fed the UMI-ligation and nested PCR reads into MiXCR, producing one record per CDR3 protein. Of about 85,000 distinct CDR3 sequences detected, over 10% appear once; the ten largest clones hold over 0.75%. The sample was central memory CD4+ T cells from blood. The receptor comes from a human donor in good health.

The CDR3: CASNQTPTGNGHF. DNA for the CDR3: TGTGCCAGCAACCAGACCCCGACAGGGAACGGACATTTT. The rearrangement uses TRBV6-2 or TRBV6-3 and TRBJ1-5; TRBD1 matches 7 bases. Germline loops: CDR1 MNHEY, CDR2 SVGEGT. The CDR3 sequence is 13 residues long. With 7 bases clipped from V and 16 bases from J, the junction kept 16 bases outside the gene matches.